The sequence of this T cell receptor beta chain was determined in a study of cytomegalovirus exposure and HLA in healthy donors. Study information: Unique TCRs from HLA-typed donors, 80 million to 100 million of them, were held in an early data release.

The study, taken as a whole, reports: The only immune exposure information that was available was CMV serostatus. Using the classifier, cytomegalovirus status was reportedly diagnosed with high specificity and sensitivity.

Per germline, CDR1 SGHAT and CDR2 FQNNGV. CDR3 size: 18 residues. V shed 0 bases, J shed 5 bases, and the junction held 15 bases outside the gene matches. A multiplex PCR was run with 60 Vbeta primers and 13 Jbeta primers. Authors' processing steps: The authors later counted some 76 million unique TCR beta chains, some 11 million of them shared. Profiled with immunoSEQ multiplex PCR; TCRdb holds only in-frame clones, not every one. That table furnishes V, J and clone size, whereas the DNA furnished D and trimming. Here the sample spans under 200,000 clones, approximately 79% being singletons. About this clone itself: The antigen remains unidentified.

This clonotype was obtained from a human donor in good health. The specimen was PBMCs. The chain recombines TRBV11-2 with TRBJ2-5; 7 nucleotides match TRBD1. The CDR3 region has the DNA TGTGCCAGCAGCTTAGATCGGTTTTCAGGGGGACGAGGGGAGACCCAGTACTTC. Encoded protein: CASSLDRFSGGRGETQYF. The variable domain in full, with the rest retrieved from reference TRBV11-2 and TRBJ2-5, is EAGVAQSPRYKIIEKRQSVAFWCNPISGHATLYWYQQILGQGPKLLIQFQNNGVVDDSQLPKDRFSAERLKGVDSTLKIQPAKLEDSAVYLCASSLDRFSGGRGETQYFGPGTRLLVL.